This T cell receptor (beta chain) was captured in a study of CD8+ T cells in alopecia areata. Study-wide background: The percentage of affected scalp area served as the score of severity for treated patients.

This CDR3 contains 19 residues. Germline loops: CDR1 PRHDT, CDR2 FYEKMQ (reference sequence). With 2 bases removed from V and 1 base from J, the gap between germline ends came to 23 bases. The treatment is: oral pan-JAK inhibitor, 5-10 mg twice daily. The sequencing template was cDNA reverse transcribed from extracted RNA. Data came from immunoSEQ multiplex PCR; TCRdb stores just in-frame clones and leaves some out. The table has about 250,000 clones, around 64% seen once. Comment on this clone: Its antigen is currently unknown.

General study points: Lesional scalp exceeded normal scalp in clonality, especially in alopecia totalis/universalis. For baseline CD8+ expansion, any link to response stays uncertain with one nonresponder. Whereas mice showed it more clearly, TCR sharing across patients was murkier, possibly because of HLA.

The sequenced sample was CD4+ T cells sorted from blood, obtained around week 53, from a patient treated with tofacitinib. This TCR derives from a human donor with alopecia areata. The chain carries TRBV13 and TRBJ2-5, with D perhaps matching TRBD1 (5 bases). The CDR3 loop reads CASSLLPVWGKDFQETQYF. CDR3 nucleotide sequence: TGTGCCAGCAGCTTATTACCCGTCTGGGGCAAAGACTTCCAAGAGACCCAGTACTTC.